This T cell receptor (beta chain) appears in the sequencing data of a study of vaccination and CD4 T cells after COVID-19. CDR1 is SGHDT, CDR2 YYEEEE, per germline. Trimming took 6 bases from V and 2 from J, leaving 8 bases between them. The length of the CDR3 is 13 residues. The sample's treatment: 10-day PBMC culture with coronavirus spike peptide pools or control peptides (ViraFEST assay). In the case of this clonotype: No antigen is known for it.

The Oncomine TCR Beta short-read assay was what sequenced the DNA obtained from cultured CD4+ T cells. TCRdb re-derived calls from the PCR reads in MiXCR, one entry per CDR3 protein. The table records 20,000 to 25,000 distinct CDR3 sequences, 66% of them present only once. Sequenced material: CD4+ T cells from blood, cultured in vitro. This clonotype was obtained from a human donor who had recovered from COVID-19. The chain combines TRBV5-6 with TRBJ2-2, with D possibly being TRBD2 (5 bases). DNA of the CDR3: TGTGCCAGCAAAGGGAGAAACACCGGGGAGCTGTTTTTT. Residues: CASKGRNTGELFF.